The T cell receptor beta chain under discussion was sequenced for a study of T-cell memory formation after mild COVID-19. General study findings and limits: Whereas later expanders leaned CD4+, clones contracting day 15 to 85 showed a balanced CD4/CD8 makeup.

Constant-segment primers served in 5'RACE that generated TCR alpha and TCR beta cDNA libraries bearing sample barcodes and UMIs. TCRdb redid the calling of the 5' RACE reads with MiXCR, one entry per CDR3 protein. Among approximately 60,000 distinct CDR3 sequences, more than 9% were seen once, and the ten largest hold approximately 1.2%. Concerning this clonotype: What it binds is unknown.

This CDR3 contains 15 residues. Germline CDR1 SGHKS, CDR2 YYEKEE (reference sequence). V shed 2 bases and J 5 bases; nucleotides not matched to a gene: 6. The chain employs TRBV5-5 and TRBJ2-5; 10 bases fit TRBD2. This clonotype originated in a man aged 18 to 30 who had mild COVID-19 (a few samples of this study predate the infection). Cell type and time point are not known. Input material: PBMCs or a T cell subset sorted from them (not recorded which). The CDR3 loop reads CASSFSGGLRETQYF. The CDR3 bases are TGTGCCAGCAGCTTTAGCGGGGGGCTTCGCGAGACCCAGTACTTC.